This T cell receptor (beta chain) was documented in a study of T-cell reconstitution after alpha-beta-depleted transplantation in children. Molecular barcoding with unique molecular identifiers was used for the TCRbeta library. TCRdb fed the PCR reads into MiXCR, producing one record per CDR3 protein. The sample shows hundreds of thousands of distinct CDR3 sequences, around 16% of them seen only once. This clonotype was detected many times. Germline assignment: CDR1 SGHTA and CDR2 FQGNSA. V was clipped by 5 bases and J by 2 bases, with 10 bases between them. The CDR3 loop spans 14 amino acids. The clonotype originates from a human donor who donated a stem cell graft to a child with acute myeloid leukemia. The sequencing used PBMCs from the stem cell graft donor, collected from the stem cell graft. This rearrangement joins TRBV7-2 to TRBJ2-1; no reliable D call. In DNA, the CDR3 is TGTGCCAGCAGCCCCCCAGGTGCCTACAATGAGCAGTTCTTC. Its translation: CASSPPGAYNEQFF.